Included here is one TCR beta chain sequence, with context. Only a few counts were recorded for this clone. Its antigen is still unknown. The junction does not match germline at one end; this may be a read error. Library preparation was by the immunoSEQ multiplex PCR assay. The multiplex PCR relied on a mix of 60 forward primers for TCR Vbeta segments and 13 reverse primers for TCR Jbeta segments. The CDR3 region of rearranged TCR beta genes was amplified from genomic DNA with a multiplex PCR assay. On the Illumina HiSeq System, the amplified TCR beta libraries were sequenced as 87-base-pair reads. Regarding the original processing steps: A later analysis counted 65 million to 90 million unique TCR beta chains across the 666 repertoires, and some 11 million of these chains were shared by at least two donors. A nearest-neighbor algorithm error-corrected the raw reads and collapsed the reads into unique sequences, merging closely related sequences to remove PCR and sequencing errors. V, D and J gene segments were assigned by aligning CDR3 sequences to IMGT reference sequences. Each retained sequence needed at least a six-nucleotide match to both a V gene segment and a J gene segment. A rearrangement counted as productive if the CDR3 had no stop codons and remained in frame with V and J, and every other rearrangement counted as non-productive. CDR3 was defined by IMGT convention, running from the second conserved V-encoded cysteine to the conserved J-encoded phenylalanine. In an earlier analysis of just under 600 of the donors, sequences lacking an unambiguous match to a single V gene segment were excluded. In an earlier analysis of some 590 of the donors, a V segment was called functional when productive rearrangements were above 56.7%, and segregating when the standard deviation between donors exceeded 5%. To diagnose cytomegalovirus status from the catalog of TCR beta chain sequences, a statistical classification framework was built. In a later analysis, V and J genes were assigned by comparing TCR nucleotide sequences against IMGT/GENE-DB human TR gene sequences. The TCRdist pipeline was used in a later analysis to assign CDR3 sequences and most-parsimonious VDJ recombination scenarios. In a later analysis, every TCR beta chain was defined by the combination of its CDR3 amino acid sequence and its V-gene family, and reads without a unique V-gene family were dropped. As a way to deal with suspected cross-contamination and a sequencing artifact, a later analysis dropped 500 to 700 nucleotide sequences that were highly shared and had low generation probability. In a later analysis, a clonal expansion index for each public chain was calculated from normalized within-repertoire ranks of inferred template counts. A later analysis computed generation probabilities with a VDJ recombination model fitted to out-of-frame rearrangements, and checked the results against IGoR. In a later analysis, TCR-TCR, TCR-HLA and TCR-CMV co-occurrence was scored with hypergeometric tests, and a repertoire-size bias correction was applied to TCR pairs. False discovery rates were estimated in a later analysis by permuting HLA or CMV assignments 20 times. In a later analysis, co-occurring TCRs were grouped using DBSCAN, with TCRdist sequence similarity added in when clustering inside HLA-allele-positive subsets. Repertoires with fewer than 30,000 or more than 120,000 public chains, plus five repertoires with anomalous nucleotide sharing, were excluded from co-occurrence clustering. In its TCRdb copy, this immuneACCESS table keeps in-frame sequences only and misses some clones. Where compared with another copy, unresolved V genes explain less than half of these, and the others have no known cause. V and J calls and clone size are as listed in that table; D and trimming were resolved from the DNA. The sample table lists some 89,000 clones, 85% of them with a count of one. The top ten hold nearly 7.5% of the sample.

The germline V gene supplies CDR1 SQVTM and CDR2 ANQGSEA. The CDR3 measures 15 amino acids from cysteine to phenylalanine. Only the CDR3 DNA is retained, 45 bases long and in frame from the first base. The cohort comprised around 690 healthy bone marrow donors. Cohort members were all nominally healthy when sampled, although unrecorded immune exposures were likely present. The donor was CMV seropositive and belonged to the group of 250 to 350 seropositive cohort members. Each donor provided a peripheral blood sample, and peripheral blood mononuclear cells were used for TCR beta sequencing. Genomic DNA was extracted from the blood cell samples with the Qiagen DNeasy Blood Extraction Kit. The data stem from a study of cytomegalovirus exposure and HLA in healthy donors (dated 2017 in TCRdb). Regarding the research as a whole: In an earlier analysis of about 560 of the donors, roughly 300 Gb of sequence data and roughly 100 million unique TCR beta sequences from 180 million or so T cells were reported. An earlier analysis of around 640 of the donors used high-throughput TCR beta sequencing to judge whether each TCR beta V gene segment behaved as functional or pseudogenic. Every repertoire in the discovery cohort had been generated on one and the same sequencing platform. Typing coverage differed by locus: A, B, C, DRB1 and DQB1 were typed in roughly 629-630 donors, DQA1 in 522, DPA1 in 600 to 610, and DPB1 in approximately 450. High-throughput TCR immunosequencing, statistical association of individual TCRs with disease status, and machine learning were combined to predict cytomegalovirus infection status. Of the roughly 400 genotyped donors, approximately 83% fell in the genetic ancestry cluster associated with self-reported Caucasian donors. HLA typing covered class I and class II loci at four-digit resolution. About five DR-DQ haplotypes were handled as single units for association and clustering, since linkage in the cohort was strong. The study was designed to test whether signatures of past pathogen exposure could be identified by cataloging public T cell receptors. Among a few hundred genotyped donors of the cohort, an average of around 240,000 unique TCR beta nucleotide sequences were sequenced per donor, roughly 18% of them non-productive. The T cell repertoires of several hundred subjects were profiled by immunosequencing and related to cytomegalovirus serostatus. A later genetic analysis took genome-wide SNP genotypes for about three fifths of the 666 donors and used that subset as a discovery cohort. In a later analysis, previously published TCR beta repertoires from about 670 donors were re-analyzed and high-resolution HLA genotyping was added so that TCR occurrence patterns could be studied. Donor age, sex, ethnicity and CMV serostatus were compiled together with the repertoire data. Roughly 300 gigabases of sequencing data and roughly 81 million unique TCR sequences made up an early release that covered over 550 HLA-typed donors. In the later analysis, no new phenotypic data were used to find candidate immune exposures; instead, reliance was placed on TCR beta sequences and their occurrence across donors. In addition to the first cohort of several hundred subjects, a separate validation cohort of 120 different subjects was used. Broad study findings and their caveats: Cytomegalovirus status was reported to be diagnosed by the classifier with high specificity and sensitivity in both the original and validation cohorts. Presence/absence analyses assumed roughly uniform sequencing depth across donors, an assumption that may not hold. Several of the top co-occurrence clusters appeared to be linked to parvovirus B19, influenza, CMV and Epstein-Barr virus, according to a later analysis. A later genetic analysis reported fewer N-insertions in productive TCRs among donors in an Asian-associated ancestry cluster than the roughly 620-donor mean. Compared with equally common non-associated chains, HLA-associated TCR beta chains in a later analysis were more clonally expanded and had lower generation probabilities. In this cohort, only TCR beta chains were sequenced, and detectable features were limited by the absence of alpha or paired-chain data. Most TCR sequences were observed very rarely across donors, whereas some public TCRs were present in many individuals. An earlier analysis of 587 of the donors showed that most TCR beta V segments appeared in productive rearrangements either about 87% or about 30% of the time, which broadly matched IMGT annotations. Linkage disequilibrium might explain the correlated functional status among segregating V segments, but an unknown experimental factor could not be ruled out. A further reported finding was that TCR beta sequences accurately predicted the HLA-A and HLA-B alleles for most subjects in the first cohort. A later analysis associated 17,000 or so TCR beta sequences with specific HLA alleles at a false discovery rate of 0.05. Because the 87-base-pair reads could not distinguish some IMGT-functional V segments, including TRBV6-2 and TRBV6-3, those segments were excluded. A later genetic analysis associated a missense DCLRE1C variant with V-gene and J-gene trimming of TCR beta chains, and an independent cohort replicated the association. Immune exposure information for the cohort was limited to CMV serostatus. HLA typing was unavailable for some donors at each locus, so association tests used only the typed subset. A cluster of highly shared sequence variants was judged likely to be a technical artifact of the sequencing pipeline. Assigning TCR associations to individual alleles was difficult when HLA alleles, especially DR and DQ, strongly co-occurred. The earlier analysis of approximately 540 of the donors excluded approximately 17 rarely observed V segments, including chromosome 9 orphons, because counts were too low. According to the authors, the approach could potentially be generalized to other disease states and immunological phenotypes. Three of the identified cytomegalovirus-associated TCR beta chains were confirmed in vitro to be specific for cytomegalovirus antigens. In a later analysis, most CMV-associated TCR beta chains were found to appear HLA-restricted, with HLA associations seemingly driven largely by CMV exposure. The study gave a list of 150 to 200 TCR beta chains associated with cytomegalovirus. According to a later analysis, TCR association rates differed among HLA loci, with DRB1 alleles showing the most associated TCRs and HLA-C alleles showing the fewest.

The TCR was taken from a man aged 35-49 years in good health and CMV-seropositive. The sequence links TRBV29-1 to TRBJ1-4; TRBD1 is a weak D gene call, 6 bases matching. The sequenced material came from PBMCs. The DNA sequence reads TGCAGCGAGGTCCCCCTACAGGGAGAAGGGAGAAAAACTGTTTTT. The encoded protein is CSEVPLQGEGRKTVF.